This T cell receptor (beta chain) was observed in a study of blood T cell repertoires in COVID-19. Study context: Sites across the United States, Italy and Spain contributed samples from acute and convalescent COVID-19. Sources were T cells, B-cell-depleted T cells, or PBMCs; the material itself was cDNA or gDNA.

Clones were sequenced by immunoSEQ multiplex PCR, and TCRdb holds only the in-frame ones, with some missing. The sample yields fewer than 150,000 clones, around 82% seen once. Germline V gene data show CDR1 as SGDLS and CDR2 as YYNGEE. Trimming removed 2 bases at V and 9 bases at J, with 12 bases between. The CDR3 is made up of 13 amino acids. The chain links TRBV9 to TRBJ2-1; D unclear. The clonotype comes from a human donor in a cohort sampled during active COVID-19. Sequencing was done on a sample of peripheral blood. As DNA, the CDR3 is TGTGCCAGCAGCGTTCCCGTCGTCGGTGAGCAGTTCTTC. Protein product: CASSVPVVGEQFF.